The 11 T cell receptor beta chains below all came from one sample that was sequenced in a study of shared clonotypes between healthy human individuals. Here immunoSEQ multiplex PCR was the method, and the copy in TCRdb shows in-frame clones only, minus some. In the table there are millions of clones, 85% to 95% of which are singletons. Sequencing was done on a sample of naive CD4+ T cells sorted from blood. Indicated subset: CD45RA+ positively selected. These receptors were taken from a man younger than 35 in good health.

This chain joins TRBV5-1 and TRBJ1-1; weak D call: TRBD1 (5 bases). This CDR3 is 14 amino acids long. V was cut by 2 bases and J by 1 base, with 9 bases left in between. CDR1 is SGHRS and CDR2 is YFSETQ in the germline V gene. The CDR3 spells CASSLGHSNTEAFF. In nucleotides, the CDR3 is TGCGCCAGCAGCTTAGGACATTCGAACACTGAAGCTTTCTTT.

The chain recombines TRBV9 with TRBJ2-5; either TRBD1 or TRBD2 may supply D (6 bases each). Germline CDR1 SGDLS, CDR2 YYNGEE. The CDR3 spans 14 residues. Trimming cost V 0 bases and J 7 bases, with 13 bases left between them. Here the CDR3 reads CASSVDGGQGTQYF. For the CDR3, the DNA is TGTGCCAGCAGCGTAGATGGGGGGCAGGGGACCCAGTACTTC. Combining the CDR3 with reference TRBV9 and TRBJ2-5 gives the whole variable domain DSGVTQTPKHLITATGQRVTLRCSPRSGDLSVYWYQQSLDQGLQFLIQYYNGEERAKGNILERFSAQQFPDLHSELNLSSLELGDSALYFCASSVDGGQGTQYFGPGTRLLVL.

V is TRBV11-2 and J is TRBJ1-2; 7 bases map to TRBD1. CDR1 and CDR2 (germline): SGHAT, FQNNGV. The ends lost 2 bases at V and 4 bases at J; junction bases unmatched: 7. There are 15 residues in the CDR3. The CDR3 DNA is TGTGCCAGCAGCTTATCCTCGGGACAGCTCTATGGCTACACCTTC. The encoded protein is CASSLSSGQLYGYTF.

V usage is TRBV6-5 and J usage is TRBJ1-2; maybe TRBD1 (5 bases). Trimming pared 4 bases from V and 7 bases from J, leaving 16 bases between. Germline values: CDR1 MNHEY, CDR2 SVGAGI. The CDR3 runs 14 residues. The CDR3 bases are TGTGCCAGCAGTTCACCGGGACGCGATCCTGGCTACACCTTC. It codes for CASSSPGRDPGYTF.

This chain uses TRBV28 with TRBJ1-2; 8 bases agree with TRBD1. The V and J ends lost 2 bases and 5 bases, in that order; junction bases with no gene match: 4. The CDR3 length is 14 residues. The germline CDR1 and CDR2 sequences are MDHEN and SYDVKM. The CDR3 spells CASSLTGGRYGYTF. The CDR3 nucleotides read TGTGCCAGCAGTTTAACAGGGGGTAGATATGGCTACACCTTC.

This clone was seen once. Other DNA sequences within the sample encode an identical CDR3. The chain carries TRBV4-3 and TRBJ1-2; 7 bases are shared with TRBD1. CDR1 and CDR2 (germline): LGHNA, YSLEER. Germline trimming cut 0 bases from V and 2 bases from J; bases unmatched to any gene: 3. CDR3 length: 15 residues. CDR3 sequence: CASSQETGPNYGYTF. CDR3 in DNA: TGCGCCAGCAGCCAAGAGACAGGGCCGAACTATGGCTACACCTTC.

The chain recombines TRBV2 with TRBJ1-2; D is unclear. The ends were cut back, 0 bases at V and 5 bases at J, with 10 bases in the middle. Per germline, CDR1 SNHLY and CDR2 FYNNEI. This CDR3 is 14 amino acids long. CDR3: CASSEALRGYGYTF. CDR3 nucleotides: TGTGCCAGCAGTGAAGCGCTTCGGGGTTATGGCTACACCTTC.

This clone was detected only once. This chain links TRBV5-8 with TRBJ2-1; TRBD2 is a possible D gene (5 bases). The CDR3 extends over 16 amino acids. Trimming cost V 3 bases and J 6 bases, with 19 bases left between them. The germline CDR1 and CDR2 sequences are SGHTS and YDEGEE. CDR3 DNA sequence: TGTGCCAGCAGCTCATGGAGTCGGACTGCGGCCAATGAGCAGTTCTTC. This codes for CASSSWSRTAANEQFF.

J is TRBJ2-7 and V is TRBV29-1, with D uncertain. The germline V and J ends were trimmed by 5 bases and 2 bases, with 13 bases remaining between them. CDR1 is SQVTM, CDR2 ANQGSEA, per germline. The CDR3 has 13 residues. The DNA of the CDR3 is TGCAGCGTTAATTCCGGGCCCCCCTACGAGCAGTACTTC. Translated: CSVNSGPPYEQYF.

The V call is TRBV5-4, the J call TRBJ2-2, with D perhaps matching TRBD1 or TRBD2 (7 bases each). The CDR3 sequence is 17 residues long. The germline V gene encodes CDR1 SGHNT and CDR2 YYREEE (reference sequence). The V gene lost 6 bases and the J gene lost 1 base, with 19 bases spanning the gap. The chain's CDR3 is CASTPRGAGGNTGELFF. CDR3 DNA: TGTGCCAGCACCCCACGGGGGGCAGGGGGGAACACCGGGGAGCTGTTTTTT. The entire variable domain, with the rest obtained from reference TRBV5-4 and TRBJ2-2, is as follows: ETGVTQSPTHLIKTRGQQVTLRCSSQSGHNTVSWYQQALGQGPQFIFQYYREEENGRGNFPPRFSGLQFPNYSSELNVNALELDDSALYLCASTPRGAGGNTGELFFGEGSRLTVL.

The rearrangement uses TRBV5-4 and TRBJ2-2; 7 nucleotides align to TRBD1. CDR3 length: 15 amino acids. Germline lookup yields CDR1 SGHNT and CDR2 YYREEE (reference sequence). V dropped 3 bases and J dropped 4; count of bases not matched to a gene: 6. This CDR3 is CASSSRGQVTGELFF. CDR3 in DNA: TGTGCCAGCAGCTCCAGAGGACAGGTCACCGGGGAGCTGTTTTTT.